Each of the 30 T cell receptor beta chains below was sequenced from the same sample in a study of T cell clonality in common variable immunodeficiency. Method: immunoSEQ multiplex PCR; TCRdb's copy keeps in-frame clones and lacks some. This repertoire lists tens of thousands of clones without singletons; 3.8% sits in the top ten. Source material: peripheral blood mononuclear cells. The receptors here all came from a person between 18 and 70 years old in good health.

This clone was observed at least ten times. The read terminates 3 residues before the CDR3 end, so the remaining end is supplied by the germline J gene. The rearrangement joins TRBV12-3 or TRBV12-4 to TRBJ2-5; D is undetermined. The CDR3 length is 13 residues. Deletions cut 3 bases from V and 4 bases from J, with 9 bases between. Incomplete CDR3 DNA: TGTGCCAGCAGTTTTAAGGGTAGAGAGACC. Encoded protein: CASSFKGRET. The CDR3 in full is CASSFKGRETQYF.

This clone was picked up many times. The sequence runs out 3 residues before the end of the CDR3; the remainder is reconstructed from the germline J gene. The rearrangement joins TRBV12-3 or TRBV12-4 to TRBJ2-1; tentatively, D is TRBD1 (6 bases). CDR3 size: 14 residues. Trimming pared 5 bases from V and 0 bases from J, leaving 8 bases between. The CDR3 loop is CASSEQGSYNEQFF. The CDR3 bases that were read are TGTGCCAGCAGTGAACAGGGCTCCTACAATGAG.

This clone occurred many times. CDR3: CAWTGTYEQYF. Incomplete CDR3 DNA: TGTGCCTGGACAGGGACCTACGAG. The chain joins TRBV30 to TRBJ2-7, with a weak D call TRBD1 (5 bases). The sequenced fragment ends 3 residues before the CDR3 boundary, so the rest is inferred from the germline J gene. V lost 4 bases to trimming and J lost 2 bases, with 6 bases between them. The CDR3 extends over 11 amino acids. Per germline, CDR1 GTSNPN and CDR2 SVGIG (reference sequence).

In this sample, this clone turned up many times. With the read ending 3 residues before the CDR3 end, the germline J gene is used to fill in that end. The V call is TRBV6-4, the J call TRBJ2-1; maybe TRBD2 (5 bases). The V end lost 3 bases, the J end lost 0 bases, and 9 bases lay between the germline ends. CDR3 length: 15 residues. Germline V gene sequence: CDR1 MRHNA, CDR2 SNTAGT. This CDR3 reads CASSESSLSYNEQFF. Incomplete CDR3 DNA: TGTGCCAGCAGTGAATCTAGCCTCTCCTACAATGAG.

This clone was picked up many times. The read falls 3 residues short of the CDR3 end, and the missing part is taken from the germline J gene. The chain links TRBV7-8 to TRBJ2-5; TRBD2 aligns across 9 bases. The CDR3 length is 15 residues. Germline assignment: CDR1 SGHVS and CDR2 FQNEAQ. Germline trimming cut 5 bases from V and 2 bases from J; bases unmatched to any gene: 6. CDR3 DNA (partial): TGTGCCAGCAGCCGAGGGACTAGCTGGCAAGAGACC. As protein: CASSRGTSWQET. The entire CDR3 protein reads CASSRGTSWQETQYF. Filled out from reference TRBV7-8 and TRBJ2-5, the complete variable domain reads GAGVSQSPRYKVAKRGQDVALRCDPISGHVSLFWYQQALGQGPEFLTYFQNEAQLDKSGLPSDRFFAERPEGSVSTLKIQRTQQEDSAVYLCASSRGTSWQETQYFGPGTRLLVL.

This clone was counted ten times or more. Coverage ceases 3 residues before the CDR3 finishes, and the germline J gene fills in the end. The chain carries TRBV11-3 and TRBJ2-4; the D gene is possibly TRBD2 (5 bases). The CDR3 extends over 14 amino acids. The germline V gene encodes CDR1 SGHNT and CDR2 YENEEA. Trimming removed 5 bases at V and 6 bases at J, with 14 bases between. The chain's CDR3 is CASSPGVNPNIQYF. The DNA read from the CDR3 is TGTGCCAGCAGCCCCGGGGTCAACCCAAACATT.

This clone showed up many times. From the germline J gene comes the end of the CDR3, since the read stops 3 residues before it. The chain couples TRBV29-1 to TRBJ2-7; maybe TRBD2 (6 bases). The CDR3 extends over 15 amino acids. Deletions cut 3 bases from V and 0 bases from J, with 15 bases between. CDR1 and CDR2 (germline): SQVTM, ANQGSEA. Partial CDR3 DNA: TGCAGCGTTGACCCCCAGGCGGGAAGCTCCTACGAG. It is translated as CSVDPQAGSSYE. The whole CDR3 protein is CSVDPQAGSSYEQYF.

This clone appeared a few times. The read ends 3 residues before the CDR3 terminus; that terminus is restored from the germline J gene. The V gene is TRBV7-6, the J gene TRBJ1-2; possible D gene TRBD1, 6 bases. CDR3 size: 17 residues. Germline-derived CDR1 and CDR2 are SGHVS and FNYEAQ. The part of the CDR3 DNA that was read is TGTGCCAGCAGCCCCCGCTGGGGAGCGGGGGGGCGGGATACC. Translating it yields CASSPRWGAGGRDT. The complete CDR3 reads CASSPRWGAGGRDTYTF.

This clone has a count of ten or more. Read coverage stops 3 residues before the CDR3 terminus; the germline J gene supplies the remainder. The chain combines TRBV5-1 with TRBJ1-4; TRBD1 matches 8 bases. Looked up from germline, CDR1 is SGHRS and CDR2 is YFSETQ. After removal of 1 base from V and 0 bases from J, the junction contained 8 bases not matched to a gene. The CDR3 is 18 amino acids. The CDR3 bases that were read are TGCGCCAGCAGCTTGTTGGGGACAGGTGCTGCAACTAATGAAAAA. Encoded protein: CASSLLGTGAATNEK. From start to end, the CDR3 is CASSLLGTGAATNEKLFF.

This clone was recorded many times. The read finishes 3 residues shy of the CDR3 end, and the germline J gene is used to complete it. The chain employs TRBV5-4 and TRBJ1-1; D gene uncertain. The CDR3 is 14 residues long. CDR1 is SGHNT and CDR2 is YYREEE in the germline V gene (reference sequence). Trimming removed 4 bases at V and 1 base at J, with 11 bases between. CDR3 loop: CASSHFHRNTEAFF. The DNA read from the CDR3 is TGTGCCAGCAGCCACTTTCACAGGAACACTGAA.

Concerning this clone itself: The read comes to an end 3 residues before the CDR3 does, leaving the germline J gene to fill in the end. The chain couples TRBV19 to TRBJ1-2, with a tentative D call TRBD1 (6 bases). This CDR3 is built from 12 residues. The germline CDR1 and CDR2 sequences are LNHDA and SQIVND (reference sequence). This CDR3 reads CASSPQGDDYTF. Partial CDR3 DNA: TGTGCCAGTAGTCCACAGGGCGACGAC.

This clone came up many times. The CDR3 is cut off 3 residues early in the read; its end comes from the germline J gene. This sequence joins TRBV5-8 and TRBJ2-7, with unresolved D. V was shortened by 5 bases and J by 2 bases, with 11 bases between the two germline ends. Germline V gene lookup returns CDR1 SGHTS and CDR2 YDEGEE. The CDR3 has 13 residues. Here the CDR3 reads CASRLGAAYEQYF. Incomplete CDR3 DNA: TGTGCCAGCAGGCTGGGCGCAGCCTACGAG.

The sample holds a few counts of this clone. The read ends 3 residues shy of where the CDR3 ends; the end is completed using the germline J gene. This chain joins TRBV30 and TRBJ2-4; TRBD2 matches at 8 bases. This CDR3 has 14 amino acids. CDR1 and CDR2 (germline): GTSNPN, SVGIG (reference sequence). CDR3 bases read: TGTGCCTGGGCTGAGAACGGGGGGGCCTATGGT. Its protein product is CAWAENGGAYG. The full CDR3 is CAWAENGGAYGQYF.

This clone was counted many times. Read sequence stops 3 residues before the CDR3 end, and the germline J gene provides the missing end. The V call is TRBV6-2 or TRBV6-3, the J call TRBJ2-7; the D gene is possibly TRBD2 (5 bases). Germline assignment: CDR1 MNHEY and CDR2 SVGEGT. Trimming pared 7 bases from V and 5 bases from J, leaving 21 bases between. The CDR3 contains 15 residues. Partial CDR3 DNA: TGTGCCAGCATTCTGAGGAGGCGCGGGTCCCACGAG. Amino acid sequence: CASILRRRGSHE. The entire CDR3 protein reads CASILRRRGSHEQYF.

Remarks on this clone: The read halts 3 residues ahead of the CDR3 end, with the missing end drawn from the germline J gene. This chain links TRBV30 with TRBJ1-1, with D possibly matching TRBD1 (5 bases). Germline CDR1 reads GTSNPN; CDR2 reads SVGIG (reference sequence). CDR3 length: 18 amino acids. The sequenced CDR3 bases are TGTGCCTGGAGTGGGTTCAGCGGACTAGCGGGGCACTACAATGAG. Protein product: CAWSGFSGLAGHYNE. The whole CDR3 region reads CAWSGFSGLAGHYNEAFF.

This clone showed up many times. The CDR3 end is not reached by the read, which stops 3 residues before it; the germline J gene fills it in. The chain uses TRBV23-1 and TRBJ1-5; maybe TRBD1 (5 bases). TRBV23-1 is assigned to the ORF class and has an uncertain function. V lost 0 bases, J lost 0 bases, and 18 bases lay in between. This CDR3 has 19 residues. CDR3 bases read: TGCGCCAGCAGTCAATCGGGGCCTTGGCAGGGAAATAGCAATCAGCCC. Protein product: CASSQSGPWQGNSNQP. The CDR3 as a whole reads CASSQSGPWQGNSNQPQHF.

There are many counts of this clone. The CDR3 is cut off 3 residues early in the read; its end comes from the germline J gene. This chain links TRBV2 with TRBJ2-3; possible D gene TRBD1, 6 bases. This CDR3 is built from 15 residues. Germline lookup yields CDR1 SNHLY and CDR2 FYNNEI. Trimming cost V 3 bases and J 4 bases, with 14 bases left between them. The CDR3 DNA, read in part, is TGTGCCAGCAGTGAGGGTCAGGGGTTATCAGATACG. Translated: CASSEGQGLSDT. The entire CDR3 reads CASSEGQGLSDTQYF.

In its sample, this clone was seen many times. The missing CDR3 end, 3 residues past where the read stops, is filled in from the germline J gene. The rearrangement links TRBV19 to TRBJ1-4, with TRBD1 matching over 9 bases. Germline values: CDR1 LNHDA, CDR2 SQIVND (reference sequence). V was pared by 4 bases and J by 8 bases, with 5 bases of the junction left unmatched. CDR3 length: 14 residues. The DNA read from the CDR3 is TGTGCCAGTAGTAGGGACAGGGCGGACGAAAAA. The encoded protein is CASSRDRADEK. The full CDR3 protein reads CASSRDRADEKLFF.

At least ten counts were recorded for this clone. The CDR3 here is CASSPGGGENTEAFF. The covered CDR3 bases are TGTGCCAGCAGCCCGGGTGGGGGGGAGAACACTGAA. This sequence joins TRBV7-9 and TRBJ1-1; D is perhaps TRBD1 (5 bases). The CDR3 is cut off 3 residues early in the read; its end comes from the germline J gene. This CDR3 is built from 15 residues. Germline V gene data show CDR1 as SEHNR and CDR2 as FQNEAQ (reference sequence). Trimming left V 5 bases short and J 1 base short, with 14 bases between.

This clone was counted a few times. The CDR3 end is not reached by the read, which stops 3 residues before it; the germline J gene fills it in. V usage is TRBV5-8 and J usage is TRBJ2-1; D not certain. Germline CDR1 SGHTS, CDR2 YDEGEE. The CDR3 extends over 13 amino acids. With 7 bases removed from V and 4 bases from J, the gap between germline ends came to 12 bases. CDR3 amino acids: CASSRAPYNEQFF. CDR3 DNA, as far as it was read: TGTGCCAGCTCCCGAGCACCATACAATGAG.

This clone occurred many times. The read stops 3 residues short of the end of the CDR3; the missing end is completed from the germline J gene. V is TRBV20-1 and J is TRBJ2-4, with D possibly TRBD1 on 6 matching bases. CDR3 length: 12 residues. CDR1 is DFQATT, CDR2 SNEGSKA, per germline (reference sequence). The sequenced part of the CDR3 DNA is TGCAGTGCTAGAGGACAGGCCTATGGT. This codes for CSARGQAYG. The whole CDR3 is CSARGQAYGQYF.

Comment on this clone: The CDR3 goes on 3 residues after the read ends, and that part is filled in from the germline J gene. V and J are TRBV2 and TRBJ2-7; D possibly corresponds to TRBD2 (6 bases). V lost 2 bases, J lost 6 bases, and 11 bases lay in between. The V gene's germline CDR1 is SNHLY and CDR2 FYNNEI. The CDR3 has 13 amino acids. CDR3 sequence: CASSEREGLEQYF. CDR3 DNA (partial): TGTGCCAGCAGTGAACGAGAGGGACTCGAG.

This clone was counted ten times or more. A read error may produce the germline difference seen at one junction end. The CDR3 end falls 3 residues outside the read, so it is completed with the germline J gene. This chain joins TRBV6-2 or TRBV6-3 and TRBJ1-1; D perhaps matches TRBD1 (6 bases). The CDR3 spans 14 residues. CDR1 and CDR2 (germline): MNHEY, SVGEGT. CDR3 loop: CASTIRRGNAEAFF. The sequenced part of the CDR3 DNA is TGTGCCAGCACCATCCGAAGGGGGAACGCTGAA.

This clone was recorded at least ten times. The CDR3 end falls 3 residues outside the read, so it is completed with the germline J gene. The chain combines TRBV20-1 with TRBJ2-5; 8 bases line up with TRBD2. This CDR3 has 14 residues. The trim removed 7 bases at V and 2 bases at J, leaving 9 bases unmatched. Germline V lookup: CDR1 DFQATT, CDR2 SNEGSKA (reference sequence). CDR3 bases read: TGCAGTGGAACTAGCGGTCGTTCTCAAGAGACC. This gives the protein CSGTSGRSQET. The CDR3 reads in full as CSGTSGRSQETQYF.

This clone was seen repeatedly, ten times or more. The read is 3 residues too short to cover the CDR3 end, so that end is filled in from the germline J gene. V is TRBV20-1 and J is TRBJ1-2; no clear D. The CDR3 has 14 amino acids. Germline V gene data show CDR1 as DFQATT and CDR2 as SNEGSKA (reference sequence). CDR3 bases read: TGCAGTGCTAGTACAGATTCGCCCTCCTACGAC. Protein: CSASTDSPSYD. The whole CDR3 is CSASTDSPSYDYTF.

This clone was recorded many times. The read terminates 3 residues before the CDR3 end, so the remaining end is supplied by the germline J gene. The chain recombines TRBV7-3 with TRBJ2-6, with D perhaps TRBD2 (6 bases). The CDR3 sequence is 15 residues long. The V end lost 4 bases, the J end lost 2 bases, and 9 bases lay between the germline ends. CDR1 SGHTA and CDR2 FQGTGA come from the germline V gene. The CDR3 bases that were read are TGTGCCAGCAGCTGGGACTTGGCTGGGGCCAACGTC. Translated, it gives CASSWDLAGANV. The entire CDR3 protein is CASSWDLAGANVLTF.

This clone was observed many times. The read terminates 3 residues before the CDR3 end, so the remaining end is supplied by the germline J gene. The chain employs TRBV7-6 and TRBJ1-5; D unclear. Germline V gives CDR1 SGHVS, CDR2 FNYEAQ. The V and J ends lost 6 bases and 3 bases respectively, with 9 bases between them. CDR3 length equals 13 residues. The part of the CDR3 DNA that was read is TGTGCCAGCAGTTCAGAGATCAATCAGCCC. Residues: CASSSEINQP. The full CDR3 protein reads CASSSEINQPQHF.

The table lists this clone with many counts. The observed sequence ends 3 residues before the CDR3 terminus, with the missing tail filled in from the germline J gene. The V call is TRBV4-2, the J call TRBJ1-2; 7 bases agree with TRBD1. This CDR3 has 18 residues. The J segment lost 3 bases and the V segment lost 4 bases, leaving 17 bases of the junction unmatched. The V gene's germline CDR1 is LGHNA and CDR2 YNFKEQ. The CDR3 spells CASSPDRPTRVYDYGYTF. The sequenced CDR3 bases are TGTGCCAGCAGCCCGGACAGGCCCACCAGGGTATATGACTATGGC.

In this sample, this clone turned up many times. This chain's CDR3 is CASSLRTDLSSYNEQFF. The sequenced CDR3 bases are TGTGCCAGCTCACTTCGGACAGACCTTAGCTCCTACAATGAG. The chain carries TRBV18 and TRBJ2-1, with D possibly being TRBD1 (6 bases). The missing CDR3 end, 3 residues past where the read stops, is filled in from the germline J gene. The CDR3 has 17 amino acids. CDR1 KGHSH and CDR2 LQKENI come from the germline V gene. Between the trimmed V and J ends, which lost 4 bases and 0 bases, there was a span of 16 bases.

This clone appeared a few times. The read terminates 3 residues before the CDR3 end, so the remaining end is supplied by the germline J gene. This chain joins TRBV5-1 and TRBJ1-2, with D unclear. The CDR3 runs to 14 residues. Germline values: CDR1 SGHRS, CDR2 YFSETQ. CDR3 bases read: TGCGCCAGCAGCTTGGCCAGCGTCGCAGATACC. Amino acids: CASSLASVADT. The complete CDR3 sequence is CASSLASVADTYTF.